This note documents a single T cell receptor (beta chain) sequence. Its antigen remains unknown. The data are from a study of T cell responses to AZD1222 COVID-19 vaccine. Study findings and constraints: Only after the peak T cell response were repertoires sampled.

Produced via immunoSEQ multiplex PCR; TCRdb's table is partial and in-frame only. The data hold roughly 93,000 clones, with approximately 89% observed a single time. Germline V gene sequence: CDR1 SEHNR, CDR2 FQNEAQ (reference sequence). The CDR3 totals 16 residues. Trimming cost V 4 bases and J 5 bases, with 18 bases left between them. The material sequenced was peripheral blood, taken 28 days after the second AZD1222 dose. This rearrangement joins TRBV7-9 to TRBJ1-5; D uncertain. The clonotype comes from an adult who received the AZD1222 COVID-19 vaccine. The DNA of the CDR3 is TGTGCCAGCAGCTCCTACCTTTGGGGAAAGGATCAGCCCCAGCATTTT. Translation gives CASSSYLWGKDQPQHF. Together with reference TRBV7-9 and TRBJ1-5, the CDR3 gives the full variable domain: DTGVSQNPRHKITKRGQNVTFRCDPISEHNRLYWYRQTLGQGPEFLTYFQNEAQLEKSRLLSDRFSAERPKGSFSTLEIQRTEQGDSAMYLCASSSYLWGKDQPQHFGDGTRLSIL.